Listed here are 15 T cell receptor beta chains from one sample, sequenced in a study of beta chain features in type 1 diabetes. Reverse transcription of all isolated RNA meant that expressed TCRB transcripts were sequenced. Using immunoSEQ multiplex PCR, the repertoire was profiled, and TCRdb retains in-frame clones only, with some absent. Here the sample spans 250,000 to 350,000 clones, roughly 9.6% being singletons. Sequencing was carried out using naive CD4+ T cells from blood. The receptors come from a woman in her twenties or thirties in good health.

The chain carries TRBV11-3 and TRBJ2-2; TRBD2 matches at 8 bases. CDR1 SGHNT and CDR2 YENEEA come from the germline V gene. The CDR3 is 16 amino acids. Unmatched junction bases numbered 7, after V lost 2 bases and J lost 5 bases. CDR3: CASSLLAGGGTGELFF. DNA of the CDR3: TGTGCCAGCAGCTTACTGGCGGGAGGAGGTACCGGGGAGCTGTTTTTT. Supplemented by reference TRBV11-3 and TRBJ2-2, the full variable domain reads EAGVVQSPRYKIIEKKQPVAFWCNPISGHNTLYWYLQNLGQGPELLIRYENEEAVDDSQLPKDRFSAERLKGVDSTLKIQPAELGDSAVYLCASSLLAGGGTGELFFGEGSRLTVL.

This clone has only a few counts. The chain uses TRBV7-2 and TRBJ2-3; D possibly corresponds to TRBD1 (6 bases). This CDR3 has 16 residues. Deletions cut 5 bases from V and 2 bases from J, with 17 bases between. Germline CDR1 reads SGHTA; CDR2 reads FQGNSA. The CDR3 protein is CASSQPRDTYTDTQYF. For the CDR3, the DNA is TGTGCCAGCAGCCAACCCCGGGACACATACACAGATACGCAGTATTTT.

V gene TRBV19 combines with J gene TRBJ2-6; D remains ambiguous. The CDR3 has 15 amino acids. Per the germline V gene, CDR1 is LNHDA and CDR2 is SQIVND (reference sequence). The ends were cut back, 2 bases at V and 0 bases at J, with 5 bases in the middle. CDR3 amino acids: CASSIRSSGANVLTF. The CDR3, as DNA: TGTGCCAGTAGTATAAGGAGCTCTGGGGCCAACGTCCTGACTTTC.

The V call is TRBV5-1, the J call TRBJ2-2, with a tentative D call TRBD2 (5 bases). From germline, CDR1 is SGHRS and CDR2 YFSETQ. Trimming removed 2 bases at V and 0 bases at J, with 8 bases between. The CDR3 loop spans 15 amino acids. The CDR3 protein is CASSFGNANTGELFF. In nucleotides, the CDR3 is TGCGCCAGCAGCTTCGGGAACGCGAACACCGGGGAGCTGTTTTTT.

The rearrangement joins TRBV15 to TRBJ2-7; no definite D call. This CDR3 contains 11 residues. V lost 7 bases and J lost 6, with 10 bases in between. Germline loops: CDR1 LNHNV, CDR2 YYDKDF (reference sequence). This CDR3 reads CATMDSGEQYF. As DNA, the CDR3 is TGTGCCACCATGGATTCGGGCGAGCAGTACTTC.

The chain employs TRBV18 and TRBJ1-1; D perhaps matches TRBD1 (5 bases). The germline CDR1 and CDR2 sequences are KGHSH and LQKENI. The V and J ends lost 5 bases and 5 bases respectively, with 12 bases between them. This CDR3 has 13 amino acids. The CDR3 DNA follows: TGTGCCAGCTCATCCCCAGGGAGGACTGAAGCTTTCTTT. It codes for CASSSPGRTEAFF.

V gene TRBV9 combines with J gene TRBJ2-2, with TRBD2 matching 8 bases. The CDR3 runs 17 residues. Germline V gene lookup returns CDR1 SGDLS and CDR2 YYNGEE. V gave up 2 bases and J gave up 7 bases; unmatched junction bases: 13. The CDR3 sequence: CASSVAGGLGMGGELFF. In DNA form, the CDR3 reads TGTGCCAGCAGCGTCGCGGGGGGACTAGGAATGGGCGGGGAGCTGTTTTTT.

The chain uses TRBV29-1 and TRBJ2-1, with D perhaps matching TRBD2 (5 bases). The CDR3 has 15 residues. The germline V and J ends were trimmed by 7 bases and 0 bases, with 16 bases remaining between them. CDR1 and CDR2 (germline): SQVTM, ANQGSEA. The chain's CDR3 is CSAEGPRRSYNEQFF. The CDR3 DNA reads TGCAGCGCCGAGGGTCCGAGACGCTCCTACAATGAGCAGTTCTTC.

This clone was counted a few times. The chain couples TRBV27 to TRBJ2-1; 8 bases are shared with TRBD1. CDR1 and CDR2 (germline): MNHEY, SMNVEV (reference sequence). Trimming took 6 bases from V and 1 from J; bases not matched to a gene: 8. The CDR3 runs to 16 residues. The CDR3 sequence: CASRTSGGPSYNEQFF. In DNA, the CDR3 is TGTGCCAGCAGAACTTCAGGGGGCCCGTCCTACAATGAGCAGTTCTTC.

The chain has TRBV14 and TRBJ1-1; 7 bases map to TRBD1. The length of the CDR3 is 14 residues. Looked up from germline, CDR1 is SGHDN and CDR2 is FVKESK. With 5 bases clipped from V and 5 bases from J, the junction kept 8 bases outside the gene matches. The DNA for the CDR3 is TGTGCCAGCAGCATATGGACAGGTGGTACTGAAGCTTTCTTT. Translating it yields CASSIWTGGTEAFF.

This clone was counted only a few times. V and J are TRBV19 and TRBJ2-1, with TRBD2 identical over 12 bases. Germline assignment: CDR1 LNHDA and CDR2 SQIVND (reference sequence). The V gene end was trimmed by 3 bases and the J gene end by 6 bases; junction bases not matched to a gene: 9. The CDR3 totals 17 residues. In DNA, the CDR3 is TGTGCCAGTAGTATTCCCCCGGGACTAGCGGGCCGCAATGAGCAGTTCTTC. Residues: CASSIPPGLAGRNEQFF.

The chain joins TRBV4-3 to TRBJ2-1; 8 bases align to TRBD2. This CDR3 comprises 15 residues. CDR1 and CDR2 from the germline V gene are LGHNA and YSLEER. The J segment lost 9 bases and the V segment lost 0 bases, leaving 7 bases of the junction unmatched. The CDR3 is CASSQELAEEGEQFF. DNA of the CDR3: TGCGCCAGCAGCCAAGAACTAGCGGAGGAAGGTGAGCAGTTCTTC.

V gene TRBV28 combines with J gene TRBJ2-5; 13 nucleotides line up with TRBD2. V shed 5 bases and J 5 bases; nucleotides not matched to a gene: 14. The CDR3 length is 18 residues. From germline, CDR1 is MDHEN and CDR2 SYDVKM. CDR3 coding DNA: TGTGCCAGCAGTATACTAAGTATCGCGGGACTAGCGGGGGAGACCCAGTACTTC. It translates to CASSILSIAGLAGETQYF.

The chain has TRBV7-9 and TRBJ2-1; 15 bases are shared with TRBD2. CDR3 length: 15 residues. CDR1 is SEHNR and CDR2 is FQNEAQ in the germline V gene (reference sequence). V dropped 3 bases and J dropped 10; count of bases not matched to a gene: 4. CDR3: CASSFGTSGRSEQFF. Written as DNA, the CDR3 is TGTGCCAGCAGCTTCGGGACTAGCGGGAGGTCCGAGCAGTTCTTC.

This clone was seen more than once but under ten times. The V call is TRBV15, the J call TRBJ2-2; a possible D gene is TRBD2 (6 bases). The CDR3 length is 15 residues. Trimming took off 0 bases at V and 5 bases at J, with 10 bases between the two ends. Germline V lookup: CDR1 LNHNV, CDR2 YYDKDF (reference sequence). The CDR3, as DNA: TGTGCCACCAGCAGAGATCTGGGGGGTACCGGGGAGCTGTTTTTT. Its translation: CATSRDLGGTGELFF. Filled out from reference TRBV15 and TRBJ2-2, the complete variable domain reads DAMVIQNPRYQVTQFGKPVTLSCSQTLNHNVMYWYQQKSSQAPKLLFHYYDKDFNNEADTPDNFQSRRPNTSFCFLDIRSPGLGDTAMYLCATSRDLGGTGELFFGEGSRLTVL.